This T cell receptor beta chain was identified during a study of CD8+ T cells in alopecia areata (dated 2018 in TCRdb). Describing the broader study: Treated patients were enrolled in an open-label pilot trial of oral tofacitinib, 5 to 10 mg twice daily, for moderate-to-severe alopecia areata. Tofacitinib was administered for 6 to 18 months, and 6 months of follow-up off drug were then conducted to assess delayed response and recurrence. Disease severity in treated patients was measured with the SALT score, which quantifies the percentage of affected scalp surface area. The study used high-throughput TCRbeta sequencing to examine T cell clonal expansion in alopecia areata, in both the C3H/HeJ mouse model and human patients. On the human side, TCRbeta sequencing was run on scalp tissue and on sorted CD4+ and CD8+ peripheral blood T cells from healthy controls and from alopecia areata patients with either patchy or totalis/universalis disease. Patients on tofacitinib were biopsied at baseline and after 4 and 24 weeks of treatment, and several of the patients also had a later scalp biopsy. Scalp clonality was compared across normal scalp (n=4), patchy alopecia areata scalp (n=8), and alopecia totalis/universalis scalp (n=8). RNA came from the PAXgene miRNA kit for fixed scalp, the miRNeasy kit for PBMCs, and the RNeasy kit for mouse skin. Amplification of TCRbeta CDR3 regions was done by immunoSEQ multiplex PCR using 35 Vbeta forward primers and 13 Jbeta reverse primers.

This specimen's time point label, interpreted: less than 25 weeks on oral tofacitinib. In the paper's terms, the treatment or condition label means: oral pan-JAK inhibitor, 5-10 mg twice daily. Lesional scalp punch biopsies and peripheral blood were obtained from alopecia areata patients. PBMCs were isolated by density centrifugation and stained for CD3, CD4 and CD8, after which CD4+ and CD8+ T cells were sorted on a FACSAria. Library construction relied on the immunoSEQ multiplex PCR assay. For TCR sequencing, RNA was extracted from every sample and reverse transcribed into cDNA to serve as template. First-strand cDNA was synthesized with SuperScript III using a 2:1 mix of oligo-dT and random hexamers. A synthetic immune receptor repertoire was used to gauge amplification bias, and whatever bias remained was removed computationally. The study's processing was this. After raw reads were preprocessed to remove errors, the CDR3 was defined following IMGT conventions as running from the conserved cysteine to phenylalanine. Clonality was computed as 1 minus the Shannon entropy, with the entropy normalized by log2 of the number of productive unique TCRs. CD4 or CD8 identity of scalp clones was inferred by cross-referencing scalp TCRbeta sequences with sorted blood CD4 and CD8 repertoires. TCRdb carries this immuneACCESS record with in-frame sequences only. Its versions omit some clonotypes, under half of them owing to an unresolved V gene in the studies checked, with the rest unexplained. The V and J calls and the clone size are those of that table, but D and trimming were determined from the DNA. For this sample there are hundreds of thousands of clones; nearly 60% appear just once. The ten largest clones represent approximately 1.7% of the sample.

Overall study outcomes, separate from this receptor: Compared with mice, TCR sequences shared between patients were less clear, possibly partly because of HLA diversity across the patient population. Scalp TCR repertoire analysis is complicated because resident alphabeta T cells in normal human skin are also sequenced, whereas mouse skin is dominated by gammadelta T cells. Tofacitinib significantly lowered scalp clonality and the number of expanded CD8+ clones among the top 100 scalp clones. Lesional scalp, especially in alopecia totalis/universalis, showed higher clonality and more expanded CD8+ clones than normal scalp, suggesting antigenic drive. Many expanded lesional clones persisted in scalp and blood during tofacitinib treatment, which may partly explain relapse after stopping treatment. Because the treated cohort was small and had just a single nonresponder, larger studies are needed to establish links between baseline CD8+ expansion and response.

Deletion took 4 bases off V and 7 bases off J, with a span of 17 bases between the germline ends. Sequences SGHVS (CDR1) and FQNEAQ (CDR2) are obtained from the germline V gene. From cysteine to phenylalanine, the CDR3 is 14 amino acids long. Only the CDR3 DNA is retained, 42 bases long and in frame from the first base. This clone turned up a few times. Its antigen has not been determined. There are no base qualities to consult, and no much larger clone falls within one base. This material consisted of CD4+ T cells sorted from blood, taken at week 24, from a patient treated with tofacitinib. The chain couples TRBV7-8 to TRBJ2-7; no D segment can be confidently identified. The origin of this receptor is a human donor with alopecia areata. The nucleotide sequence reads TGTGCCAGCAGCTACCCAGCCCGTTCGGTGGAGCAGTACTTC. It encodes CASSYPARSVEQYF.